Presented here are 5 T cell receptor beta chains from one specimen sequenced in a study of blood T cell repertoires in COVID-19 (dated by TCRdb to about 2020). Libraries were built with the immunoSEQ multiplex PCR assay. Here the immuneACCESS table is served through TCRdb, limited to in-frame sequences with V and J called. Missing clones are a known gap in these copies; in checked studies unresolved V genes cover under half, and the rest lacks a known reason. This sample is represented by approximately 100,000 clones; roughly 89% of them were singletons. The ten largest clonotypes hold around 3.9% of the sample. Sequenced: peripheral blood. The receptors shown here come from a human donor with COVID-19, enrolled during active disease. The donor label of this sample is uncertain.

The chain carries TRBV15 and TRBJ2-1, with D perhaps matching TRBD2 (6 bases). V lost 8 bases to trimming and J lost 2 bases, with 16 bases between them. The CDR3 spans 15 residues. Germline CDR1 is LNHNV and CDR2 is YYDKDF (reference sequence). The CDR3 DNA reads TGTGCCACCCGAAGTGCGGCGGGGCCCTACAATGAGCAGTTCTTC. Its translation is CATRSAAGPYNEQFF.

V and J are TRBV7-9 and TRBJ1-6; weak D call: TRBD1 (6 bases). The CDR3 extends over 16 amino acids. Trimming cost V 4 bases and J 8 bases, with 18 bases left between them. Germline CDR1 is SEHNR and CDR2 is FQNEAQ (reference sequence). This chain's CDR3 is CASSSRQALEDSPLHF. The CDR3 DNA reads as TGTGCCAGCAGCTCCCGACAGGCCCTCGAGGATTCACCCCTCCACTTT.

J is TRBJ2-1 and V is TRBV19; 12 bases fit TRBD2. This CDR3 spans 15 amino acids. V was clipped by 6 bases and J by 5 bases; unmatched bases: 5. Germline assignment: CDR1 LNHDA and CDR2 SQIVND (reference sequence). The CDR3 spells CASRTSGRLHNEQFF. The DNA for the CDR3 is TGTGCCAGTAGAACTAGCGGGAGGTTACACAATGAGCAGTTCTTC.

The gene calls are TRBV7-9 and TRBJ2-7; possibly TRBD2 for D (6 bases). Germline V gene data show CDR1 as SEHNR and CDR2 as FQNEAQ (reference sequence). V dropped 4 bases and J dropped 3 bases, with 13 bases sitting between them. This CDR3 spans 14 amino acids. CDR3 in amino acids: CASSSLADNYEQYF. CDR3 DNA: TGTGCCAGCAGCTCCTTAGCGGATAACTACGAGCAGTACTTC.

The CDR3 DNA follows: TGCGCCAGCAGTGAGTCGCCGGGCTCTGGAAACACCATATATTTT. Encoded protein: CASSESPGSGNTIYF. The chain recombines TRBV10-1 with TRBJ1-3, with D unresolved. CDR3 length: 15 residues. V lost 0 bases and J 0 bases, leaving 6 bases between the germline ends. Germline V gene sequence: CDR1 WNHNN, CDR2 SYGVQD (reference sequence).